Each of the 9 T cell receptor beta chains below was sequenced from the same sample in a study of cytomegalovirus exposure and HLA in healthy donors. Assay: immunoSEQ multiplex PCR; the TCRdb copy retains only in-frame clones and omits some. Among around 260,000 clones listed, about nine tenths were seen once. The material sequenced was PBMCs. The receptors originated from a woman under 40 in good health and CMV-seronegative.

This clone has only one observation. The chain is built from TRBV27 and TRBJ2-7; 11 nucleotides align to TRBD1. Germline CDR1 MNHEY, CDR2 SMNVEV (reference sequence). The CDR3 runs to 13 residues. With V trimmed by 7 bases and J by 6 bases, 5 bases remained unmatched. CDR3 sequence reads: CASNPGTGGEQYF. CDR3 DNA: TGTGCCAGCAACCCCGGGACAGGGGGCGAGCAGTACTTC.

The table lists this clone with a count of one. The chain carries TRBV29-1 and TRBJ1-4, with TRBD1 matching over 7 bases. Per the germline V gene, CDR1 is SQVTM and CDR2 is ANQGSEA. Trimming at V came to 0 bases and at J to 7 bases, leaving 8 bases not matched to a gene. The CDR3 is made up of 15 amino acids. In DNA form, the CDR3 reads TGCAGCGTTGAAGACCAGACAGGGCGAAGTGAAAAACTGTTTTTT. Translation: CSVEDQTGRSEKLFF.

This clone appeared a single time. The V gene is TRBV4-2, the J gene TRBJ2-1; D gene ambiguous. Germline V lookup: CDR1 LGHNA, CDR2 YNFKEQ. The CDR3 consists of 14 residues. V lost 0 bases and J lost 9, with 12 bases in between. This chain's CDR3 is CASSQDWQAVEQFF. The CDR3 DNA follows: TGTGCCAGCAGCCAAGATTGGCAGGCCGTTGAGCAGTTCTTC.

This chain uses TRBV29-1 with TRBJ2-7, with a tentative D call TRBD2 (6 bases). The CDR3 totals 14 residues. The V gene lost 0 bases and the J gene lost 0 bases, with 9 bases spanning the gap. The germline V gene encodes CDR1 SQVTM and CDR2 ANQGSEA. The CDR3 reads CSVEEEGSSYEQYF. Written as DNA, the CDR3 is TGCAGCGTTGAAGAGGAGGGGAGCTCCTACGAGCAGTACTTC.

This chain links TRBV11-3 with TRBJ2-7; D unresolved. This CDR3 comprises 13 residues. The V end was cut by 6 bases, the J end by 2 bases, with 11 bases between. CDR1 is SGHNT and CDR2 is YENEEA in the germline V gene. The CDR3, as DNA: TGTGCCAGCAGTTGGAACTGGGCCTACGAGCAGTACTTC. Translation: CASSWNWAYEQYF.

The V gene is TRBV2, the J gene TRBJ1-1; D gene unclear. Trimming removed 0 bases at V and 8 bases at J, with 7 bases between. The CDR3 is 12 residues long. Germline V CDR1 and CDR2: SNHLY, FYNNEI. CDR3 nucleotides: TGTGCCAGCAGTGAAGCGCCGGCAGAAGCTTTCTTT. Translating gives CASSEAPAEAFF.

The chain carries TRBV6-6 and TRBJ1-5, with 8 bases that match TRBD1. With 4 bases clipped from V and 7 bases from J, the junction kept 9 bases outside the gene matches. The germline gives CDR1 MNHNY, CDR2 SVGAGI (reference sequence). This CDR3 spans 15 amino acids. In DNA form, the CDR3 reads TGTGCCAGCAGTTTCTGGACAGGGACTGGGCAGCCCCAGCATTTT. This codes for CASSFWTGTGQPQHF.

The CDR3 nucleotides are TGCGCCAGCAGCCTCTCCGGGACTAGCTCCTACAATGAGCAGTTCTTC. It is translated as CASSLSGTSSYNEQFF. The chain uses TRBV4-1 and TRBJ2-1; 8 positions agree with TRBD2. Germline V gives CDR1 MGHRA, CDR2 YSYEKL. J was trimmed by 0 bases and V by 4 bases; bases with no gene match: 5. CDR3 length equals 16 residues.

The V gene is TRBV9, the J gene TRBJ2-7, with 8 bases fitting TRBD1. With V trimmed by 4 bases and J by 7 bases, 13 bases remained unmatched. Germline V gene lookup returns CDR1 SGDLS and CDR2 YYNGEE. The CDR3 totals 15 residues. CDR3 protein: CASSPGTGPLEEQYF. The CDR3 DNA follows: TGTGCCAGCAGCCCGGGGACAGGACCCCTGGAAGAGCAGTACTTC.